The clone carrying this T cell receptor beta chain showed up just once. The antigen is undetermined. The PCR used 60 Vbeta and 13 Jbeta primers. This table comes from immunoSEQ multiplex PCR, and its TCRdb copy is limited to in-frame clones, with some not included. The sample contains about 160,000 clones, approximately 80% of which appear only once. Trimming took off 1 base at V and 3 bases at J, with 12 bases between the two ends. There are 16 residues in the CDR3. Germline values: CDR1 LGHNA, CDR2 YSLEER. This sample stems from a study of cytomegalovirus exposure and HLA in healthy donors. General observations from the study: There were approximately 150 TCR beta chains listed as cytomegalovirus-associated.

The rearrangement joins TRBV4-3 to TRBJ2-2; TRBD1 is a possible D gene (7 bases). The clonotype comes from a man aged 35 to 55 in good health and CMV-seronegative. Material: PBMCs. The CDR3 here is CASSQGPGGHTGELFF. CDR3 bases: TGCGCCAGCAGCCAAGGTCCAGGGGGGCACACCGGGGAGCTGTTTTTT.